The 18 T cell receptor beta chains below were found in one sample sequenced in a study of blood T cell repertoires in COVID-19. TCRdb's copy holds only in-frame clones and misses some; the assay was immunoSEQ multiplex PCR. This repertoire shows around 250,000 clones, around 83% found once; its top ten account for around 8.1%. What was sequenced was peripheral blood. Every receptor here comes from a middle-aged man with active or convalescent COVID-19.

The genes are TRBV20-1 and TRBJ1-2, with D possibly TRBD1 on 5 matching bases. The CDR3 contains 15 residues. The germline gives CDR1 DFQATT, CDR2 SNEGSKA (reference sequence). V shed 3 bases and J shed 4 bases, with 18 bases lying between them. The CDR3 spells CSASSGGGPGYGYTF. Here the CDR3 DNA reads TGCAGTGCTAGTTCCGGGGGGGGACCTGGCTATGGCTACACCTTC.

The chain has TRBV2 and TRBJ1-2; tentatively, D is TRBD1 (6 bases). Between the trimmed V and J ends, which lost 7 bases and 0 bases, there was a span of 12 bases. This CDR3 spans 14 amino acids. In germline, CDR1 is SNHLY, CDR2 FYNNEI. CDR3 in DNA: TGTGCCAGCAAGGGGCAGGGGACTAACTATGGCTACACCTTC. Its protein is CASKGQGTNYGYTF.

The rearrangement links TRBV20-1 to TRBJ1-4, with D perhaps TRBD1 (6 bases). Per germline, CDR1 DFQATT and CDR2 SNEGSKA (reference sequence). The length of the CDR3 is 11 residues. Deletions cut 3 bases from V and 12 bases from J, with 11 bases between. DNA of the CDR3: TGCAGTGCTAGGCGGGGGCTCGAACTGTTTTTT. This encodes CSARRGLELFF.

This clone was seen a single time. The CDR3 loop is CSVATSGSIEQFF. The DNA for the CDR3 is TGCAGCGTTGCGACTAGCGGGAGTATTGAGCAGTTCTTC. This rearrangement joins TRBV29-1 to TRBJ2-1; 12 nucleotides agree with TRBD2. Germline V gene data show CDR1 as SQVTM and CDR2 as ANQGSEA. The CDR3 totals 13 residues. The V and J ends lost 4 bases and 9 bases, in that order; junction bases with no gene match: 4.

This clone is a singleton in its sample. The rearrangement joins TRBV19 to TRBJ2-2, with TRBD1 matching over 9 bases. CDR1 and CDR2 from the germline V gene are LNHDA and SQIVND (reference sequence). The V segment lost 6 bases and the J segment 5 bases; nucleotides outside the gene matches: 4. The CDR3 runs 14 residues. CDR3 amino acids: CASRGQGTTGELFF. CDR3 in DNA: TGTGCCAGTAGGGGACAGGGTACGACCGGGGAGCTGTTTTTT. Based on the CDR3 plus reference TRBV19 and TRBJ2-2, the full variable domain is DGGITQSPKYLFRKEGQNVTLSCEQNLNHDAMYWYRQDPGQGLRLIYYSQIVNDFQKGDIAEGYSVSREKKESFPLTVTSAQKNPTAFYLCASRGQGTTGELFFGEGSRLTVL.

The chain links TRBV27 to TRBJ1-2; unclear D gene. The CDR3 extends over 15 amino acids. V gave up 7 bases and J gave up 6 bases, with 21 bases separating them. The V gene's germline CDR1 is MNHEY and CDR2 SMNVEV (reference sequence). CDR3: CASNQNGDPRDGYTF. The CDR3 DNA sequence: TGTGCCAGCAACCAAAATGGAGACCCTAGAGATGGCTACACCTTC.

The chain combines TRBV29-1 with TRBJ1-2; 8 bases fit TRBD1. Germline CDR1 is SQVTM and CDR2 is ANQGSEA. With 4 bases clipped from V and 3 bases from J, the junction kept 4 bases outside the gene matches. The CDR3 is 13 amino acids. In nucleotides, the CDR3 is TGCAGCGTTGCGGCAGGGGGCGACTATGGCTACACCTTC. It yields the protein CSVAAGGDYGYTF. Full variable domain (remainder filled in from reference TRBV29-1 and TRBJ1-2): SAVISQKPSRDICQRGTSLTIQCQVDSQVTMMFWYRQQPGQSLTLIATANQGSEATYESGFVIDKFPISRPNLTFSTLTVSNMSPEDSSIYLCSVAAGGDYGYTFGSGTRLTVV.

The V gene is TRBV3-1 (or the pseudogene TRBV3-2), the J gene TRBJ2-7; D may be TRBD1 (5 bases). The germline V gene has CDR1 LGHDT and CDR2 YNNKEL (reference sequence). Between the trimmed V and J ends, which lost 3 bases and 4 bases, there was a span of 13 bases. The CDR3 is 14 amino acids. The CDR3 reads CASSQALGVYEQYF. The CDR3 DNA reads as TGTGCCAGCAGCCAGGCCCTAGGGGTATACGAGCAGTACTTC.

The rearrangement uses TRBV5-1 and TRBJ1-1, with 8 bases lining up with TRBD1. This CDR3 contains 15 residues. Germline V gene lookup returns CDR1 SGHRS and CDR2 YFSETQ. V lost 10 bases and J lost 3; bases outside the gene matches: 14. This chain's CDR3 is CAGDRDRRADTEAFF. The CDR3, as DNA: TGCGCCGGTGACCGGGACAGGAGAGCCGACACTGAAGCTTTCTTT.

This clone was observed a few times. The chain combines TRBV5-1 with TRBJ1-1, with 7 positions matching TRBD1. V trimming: 2 bases; J trimming: 5 bases; junction bases outside the gene matches: 6. CDR1 is SGHRS and CDR2 is YFSETQ in the germline V gene. The length of the CDR3 is 14 residues. CDR3 protein: CASSFDRARTEAFF. The CDR3 DNA reads as TGCGCCAGCAGCTTCGACAGGGCGCGGACTGAAGCTTTCTTT.

With regard to this clone: The same CDR3 also results from other DNA sequences found in this sample. CDR3: CASSGTGIPYEQYF. The CDR3 DNA follows: TGTGCCAGCAGTGGGACAGGTATTCCCTACGAGCAGTACTTC. The rearrangement links TRBV2 to TRBJ2-7; 7 nucleotides align to TRBD1. V shed 4 bases, J shed 2 bases, and the junction held 5 bases outside the gene matches. The CDR3 is 14 residues long. Germline V gives CDR1 SNHLY, CDR2 FYNNEI.

This clone was found a few times. The chain employs TRBV6-1 and TRBJ2-1; TRBD1 matches 7 bases. The J segment lost 10 bases and the V segment lost 0 bases, leaving 9 bases of the junction unmatched. The CDR3 sequence is 15 residues long. CDR1 is MNHNS, CDR2 SASEGT, per germline. CDR3 DNA sequence: TGTGCCAGCAGTGAAGCGTCCTCCAGGGGGTGGGAGCAGTTCTTC. Protein product: CASSEASSRGWEQFF.

This sequence joins TRBV2 and TRBJ2-5; the D gene is possibly TRBD1 (6 bases). Germline V gene sequence: CDR1 SNHLY, CDR2 FYNNEI. The CDR3 totals 16 residues. V was trimmed by 2 bases and J by 1 base, leaving 14 bases between them. Here the CDR3 reads CASSEPQGTLQETQYF. CDR3 sequence (DNA): TGTGCCAGCAGTGAACCGCAGGGGACACTCCAAGAGACCCAGTACTTC.

V and J are TRBV9 and TRBJ1-1; no reliable D call. The CDR3 extends over 15 amino acids. The V end lost 2 bases, the J end lost 1 base, and 12 bases lay between the germline ends. Germline values: CDR1 SGDLS, CDR2 YYNGEE. The CDR3 here is CASSVEDSGNTEAFF. The CDR3 region has the DNA TGTGCCAGCAGCGTCGAAGATTCAGGGAACACTGAAGCTTTCTTT.

This clone was counted ten times or more. V usage is TRBV15 and J usage is TRBJ2-7, with TRBD2 matching 7 bases. The CDR3 runs 15 residues. From germline, CDR1 is LNHNV and CDR2 YYDKDF (reference sequence). V shed 2 bases and J 5 bases; nucleotides not matched to a gene: 9. The CDR3 region is CATSRTPGGYDEQYF. The CDR3 DNA is TGTGCCACCAGCAGAACACCCGGGGGGTACGACGAGCAGTACTTC. Drawing the rest from reference TRBV15 and TRBJ2-7, the complete variable domain is DAMVIQNPRYQVTQFGKPVTLSCSQTLNHNVMYWYQQKSSQAPKLLFHYYDKDFNNEADTPDNFQSRRPNTSFCFLDIRSPGLGDTAMYLCATSRTPGGYDEQYFGPGTRLTVT.

As DNA, the CDR3 is TGTGCCAGCAGCAAAGGATGGGCGAACACTGAAGCTTTCTTT. Its protein is CASSKGWANTEAFF. The J gene is TRBJ1-1, the V gene TRBV21-1; the table assigns TRBD1, which was not confirmed against the DNA. TRBV21-1 is recorded as a pseudogene. This CDR3 region has 14 residues.

This rearrangement joins TRBV2 to TRBJ1-1; D unresolved. CDR1 and CDR2 from the germline V gene are SNHLY and FYNNEI. The CDR3 sequence is 14 residues long. Trimming removed 8 bases at V and 0 bases at J, with 13 bases between. The CDR3 DNA is TGTGCCAGCCGACTATGGGGTTTGAACACTGAAGCTTTCTTT. Its translation is CASRLWGLNTEAFF.

The chain joins TRBV12-3 or TRBV12-4 to TRBJ1-5; no firm D call. The CDR3 consists of 11 residues. V dropped 5 bases and J dropped 11 bases, with 10 bases sitting between them. The CDR3: CASSDISAQHF. The DNA of the CDR3 is TGTGCCAGCAGTGATATAAGCGCCCAGCATTTT.